This T cell receptor (beta chain) was found in a study of chronic HIV infection and antiretroviral therapy (dated by TCRdb to the mid-2010s). Its CDR3 holds 15 amino acids, cysteine through phenylalanine. This entry keeps only the CDR3 DNA: 45 bases, framed from base 1. At the junction V is shortened by 6 bases and J by 1 base, with 15 bases in between. Per the germline V gene, KGHSH is the CDR1 and LQKENI is the CDR2. Library construction relied on 5' RACE. The sequencer was an Illumina MiSeq. TCRdb reworked the public reads: Q25 trimming with fastp, MiXCR clone assembly, productive beta chains retained. Rows matching on CDR3 protein sequence are summarized as one entry with the most common DNA and genes. Within this sample are more than 25,000 distinct CDR3 sequences, with around 8.6% of them counted one time only. The ten largest account for under 3% of the sample. This clonotype has a handful of counts. Which antigen it targets is not known. No clone much larger than this one lies a single base away; base qualities are absent.

The receptor's source is an adult who had HIV and had not received antiretroviral therapy, or was an uninfected healthy control (not recorded which). The rearranged chain carries TRBV18 and TRBJ1-1, with no confident D gene call. Sequencing input: peripheral blood. The CDR3 amino acid sequence is: CASSRPAGPNTEAFF. The nucleotide sequence is given as TGTGCCAGCTCCCGTCCCGCTGGACCGAACACTGAAGCTTTCTTT. The CDR3, completed at both ends by the reference TRBV18 and TRBJ1-1 genes, gives the full variable domain NAGVMQNPRHLVRRRGQEARLRCSPMKGHSHVYWYRQLPEEGLKFMVYLQKENIIDESGMPKERFSAEFPKEGPSILRIQQVVRGDSAAYFCASSRPAGPNTEAFFGQGTRLTVV.